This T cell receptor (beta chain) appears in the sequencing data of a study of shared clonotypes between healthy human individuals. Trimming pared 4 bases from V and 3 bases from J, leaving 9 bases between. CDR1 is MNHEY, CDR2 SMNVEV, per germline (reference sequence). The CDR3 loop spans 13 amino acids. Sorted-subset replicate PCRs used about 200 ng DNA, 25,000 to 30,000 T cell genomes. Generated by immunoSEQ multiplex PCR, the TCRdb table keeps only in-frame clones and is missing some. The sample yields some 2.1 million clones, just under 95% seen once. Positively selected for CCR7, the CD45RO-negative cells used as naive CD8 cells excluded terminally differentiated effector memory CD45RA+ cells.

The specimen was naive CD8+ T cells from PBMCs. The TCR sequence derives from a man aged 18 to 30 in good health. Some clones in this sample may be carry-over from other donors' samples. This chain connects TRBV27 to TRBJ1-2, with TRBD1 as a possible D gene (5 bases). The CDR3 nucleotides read TGTGCCAGCAGTTCCTCGGGGGACTATGGCTACACCTTC. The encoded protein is CASSSSGDYGYTF.